The T cell receptor beta chain described here comes from a study of blood T cell repertoires in COVID-19. The wider study: Sites across the United States, Italy and Spain contributed samples from acute and convalescent COVID-19. PBMCs, B-cell-depleted T cells, or T cells were the source of the cDNA or gDNA that made up the material.

The CDR3 extends over 13 amino acids. Per the germline V gene, CDR1 is SQVTM and CDR2 is ANQGSEA. V lost 4 bases, J lost 7 bases, and 16 bases lay in between. In the study's own analysis: Reference gene primer amplification gave nucleated cell count estimates. Sequenced by immunoSEQ multiplex PCR; TCRdb stores in-frame clones only, minus some. V and J calls and clone size follow that table, whereas D and trimming were derived from the DNA. This table holds 120,000 to 150,000 clones, about 77% found once. This sequence was found in a man in his sixties with acute or convalescent COVID-19. The chain carries TRBV29-1 and TRBJ1-1; D ambiguous. Specimen: peripheral blood. This CDR3 reads CSVVSPGSYEAFF. CDR3 DNA: TGCAGCGTTGTAAGCCCGGGGTCGTATGAAGCTTTCTTT.